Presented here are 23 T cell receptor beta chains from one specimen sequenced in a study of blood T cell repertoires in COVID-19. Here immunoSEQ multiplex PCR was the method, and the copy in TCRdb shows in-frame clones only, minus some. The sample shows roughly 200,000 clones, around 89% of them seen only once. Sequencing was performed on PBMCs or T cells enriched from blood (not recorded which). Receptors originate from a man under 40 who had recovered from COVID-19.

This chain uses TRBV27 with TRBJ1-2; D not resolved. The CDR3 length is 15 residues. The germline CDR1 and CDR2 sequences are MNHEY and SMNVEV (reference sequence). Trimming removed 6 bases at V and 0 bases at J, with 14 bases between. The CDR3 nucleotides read TGTGCCAGCAGCCCGGAAACAGTCTCTAACTATGGCTACACCTTC. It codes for CASSPETVSNYGYTF.

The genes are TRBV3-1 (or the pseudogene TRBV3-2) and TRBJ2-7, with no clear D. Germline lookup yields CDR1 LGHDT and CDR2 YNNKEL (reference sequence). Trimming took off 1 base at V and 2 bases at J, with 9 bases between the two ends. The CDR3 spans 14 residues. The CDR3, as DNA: TGTGCCAGCAGCCAAGCGGCAGGCCCCTACGAGCAGTACTTC. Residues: CASSQAAGPYEQYF.

CDR3: CAISDLAGGRETQYF. CDR3 in DNA: TGTGCCATCAGTGACCTAGCGGGAGGCCGTGAGACCCAGTACTTC. The chain has TRBV10-3 and TRBJ2-5; TRBD2 agrees at 11 bases. The trim removed 3 bases at V and 5 bases at J, leaving 5 bases unmatched. The CDR3 sequence is 15 residues long. Looked up from germline, CDR1 is ENHRY and CDR2 is SYGVKD.

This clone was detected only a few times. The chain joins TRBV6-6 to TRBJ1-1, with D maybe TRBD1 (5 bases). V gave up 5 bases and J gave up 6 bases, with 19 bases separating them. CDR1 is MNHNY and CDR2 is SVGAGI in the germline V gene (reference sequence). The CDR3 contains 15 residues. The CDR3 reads CASSDGGRKGAEAFF. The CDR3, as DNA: TGTGCCAGCAGTGACGGGGGTAGAAAGGGCGCTGAAGCTTTCTTT.

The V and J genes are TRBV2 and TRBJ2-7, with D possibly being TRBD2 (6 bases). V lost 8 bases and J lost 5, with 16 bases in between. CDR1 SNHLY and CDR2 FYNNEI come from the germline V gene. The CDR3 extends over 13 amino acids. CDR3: CASGATEGNEQYF. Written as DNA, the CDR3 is TGTGCCAGCGGGGCCACGGAGGGGAACGAGCAGTACTTC.

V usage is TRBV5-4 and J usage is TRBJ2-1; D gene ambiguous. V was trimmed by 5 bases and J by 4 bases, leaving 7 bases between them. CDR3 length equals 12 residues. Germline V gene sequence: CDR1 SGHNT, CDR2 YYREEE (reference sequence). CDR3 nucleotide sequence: TGTGCCAGCAGTTTAAATTACAATGAGCAGTTCTTC. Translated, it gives CASSLNYNEQFF.

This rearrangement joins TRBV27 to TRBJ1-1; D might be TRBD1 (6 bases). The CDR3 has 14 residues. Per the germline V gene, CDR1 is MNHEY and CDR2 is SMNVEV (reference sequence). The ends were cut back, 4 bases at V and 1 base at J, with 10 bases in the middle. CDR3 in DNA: TGTGCCAGCAGTTGGGGAGGGGGGAACACTGAAGCTTTCTTT. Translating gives CASSWGGGNTEAFF.

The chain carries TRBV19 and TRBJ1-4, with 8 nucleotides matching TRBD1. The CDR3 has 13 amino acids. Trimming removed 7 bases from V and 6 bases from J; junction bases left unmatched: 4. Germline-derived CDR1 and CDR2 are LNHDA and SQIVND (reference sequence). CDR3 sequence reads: CASTPTGDEKLFF. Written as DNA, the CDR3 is TGTGCCAGTACCCCGACAGGGGATGAAAAACTGTTTTTT.

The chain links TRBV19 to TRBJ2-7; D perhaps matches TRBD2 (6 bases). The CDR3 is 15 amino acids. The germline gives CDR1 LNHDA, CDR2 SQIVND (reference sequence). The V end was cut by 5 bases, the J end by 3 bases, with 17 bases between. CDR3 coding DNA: TGTGCCAGTAGTCCTGGGTTAGCGGTCCACTACGAGCAGTACTTC. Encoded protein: CASSPGLAVHYEQYF.

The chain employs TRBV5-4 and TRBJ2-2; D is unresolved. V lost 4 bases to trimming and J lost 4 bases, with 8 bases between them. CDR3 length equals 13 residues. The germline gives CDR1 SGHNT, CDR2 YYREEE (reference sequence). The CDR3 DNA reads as TGTGCCAGCAGCCCAGGCCCCACCGGGGAGCTGTTTTTT. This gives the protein CASSPGPTGELFF.

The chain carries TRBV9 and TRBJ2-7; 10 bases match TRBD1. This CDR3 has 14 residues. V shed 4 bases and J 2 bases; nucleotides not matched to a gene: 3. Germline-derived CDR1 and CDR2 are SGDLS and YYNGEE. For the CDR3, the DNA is TGTGCCAGCAGCTCCGGACAGGGGGCCTACGAGCAGTACTTC. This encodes CASSSGQGAYEQYF.

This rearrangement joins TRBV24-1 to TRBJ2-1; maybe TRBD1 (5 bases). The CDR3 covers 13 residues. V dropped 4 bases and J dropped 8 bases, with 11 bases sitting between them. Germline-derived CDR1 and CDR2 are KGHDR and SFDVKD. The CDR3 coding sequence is TGTGCCACCAGTGACCCAGGGTTGTATGAGCAGTTCTTC. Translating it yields CATSDPGLYEQFF.

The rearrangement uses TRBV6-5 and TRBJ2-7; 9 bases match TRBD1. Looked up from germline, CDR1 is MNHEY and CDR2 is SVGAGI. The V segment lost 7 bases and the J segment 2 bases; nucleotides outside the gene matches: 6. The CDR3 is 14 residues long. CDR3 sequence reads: CASKTGQGTYEQYF. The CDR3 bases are TGTGCCAGCAAGACGGGACAGGGAACCTACGAGCAGTACTTC.

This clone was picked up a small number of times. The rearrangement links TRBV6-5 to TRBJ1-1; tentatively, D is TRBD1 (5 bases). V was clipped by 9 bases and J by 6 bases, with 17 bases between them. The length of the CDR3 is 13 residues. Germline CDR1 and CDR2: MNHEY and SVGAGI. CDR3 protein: CASLGDPGAEAFF. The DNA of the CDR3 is TGTGCCAGTCTGGGGGATCCGGGGGCTGAAGCTTTCTTT.

Here the CDR3 DNA reads TGTGCCAGCAGCCAAGAGGCACAGACCTACGAGCAGTACTTC. Residues: CASSQEAQTYEQYF. This sequence joins TRBV3-1 (or the pseudogene TRBV3-2) and TRBJ2-7; D is unresolved. Trimming stripped 0 bases from V and 2 bases from J, with 8 bases between. The germline CDR1 and CDR2 sequences are LGHDT and YNNKEL (reference sequence). The CDR3 runs 14 residues.

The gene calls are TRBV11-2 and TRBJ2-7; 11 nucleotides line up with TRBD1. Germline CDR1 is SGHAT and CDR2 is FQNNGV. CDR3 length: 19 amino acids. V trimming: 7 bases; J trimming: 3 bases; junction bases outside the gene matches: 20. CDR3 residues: CASNPLPLLRDRGFYEQYF. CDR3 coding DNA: TGTGCCAGCAACCCTCTGCCTCTACTCCGGGACAGGGGGTTCTACGAGCAGTACTTC.

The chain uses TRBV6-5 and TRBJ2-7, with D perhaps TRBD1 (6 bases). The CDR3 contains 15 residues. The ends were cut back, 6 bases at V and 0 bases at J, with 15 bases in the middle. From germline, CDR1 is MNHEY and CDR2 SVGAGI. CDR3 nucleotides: TGTGCCAGCAGGCGATTCCAGGGGAGCTCCTACGAGCAGTACTTC. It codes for CASRRFQGSSYEQYF.

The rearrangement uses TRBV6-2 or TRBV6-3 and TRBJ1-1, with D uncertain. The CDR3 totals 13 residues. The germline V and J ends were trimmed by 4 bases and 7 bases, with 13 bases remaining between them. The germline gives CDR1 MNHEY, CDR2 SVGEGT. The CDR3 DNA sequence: TGTGCCAGCAGTTTACTAAATGGTCTTGAAGCTTTCTTT. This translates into CASSLLNGLEAFF.

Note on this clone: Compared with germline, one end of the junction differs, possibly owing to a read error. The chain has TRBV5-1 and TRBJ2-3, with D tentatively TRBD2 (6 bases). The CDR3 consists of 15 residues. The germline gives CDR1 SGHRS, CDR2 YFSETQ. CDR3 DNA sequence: TGCGCCAGCCGCTTAAGGGACTTGGTCACAGATACGCAGTATTTT. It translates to CASRLRDLVTDTQYF.

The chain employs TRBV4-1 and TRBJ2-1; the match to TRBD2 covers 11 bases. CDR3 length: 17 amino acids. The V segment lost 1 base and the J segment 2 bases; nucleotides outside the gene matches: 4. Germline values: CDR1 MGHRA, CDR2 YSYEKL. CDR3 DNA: TGCGCCAGCAGCCAAGGACTAGCGGGACGGACCTACAATGAGCAGTTCTTC. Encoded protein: CASSQGLAGRTYNEQFF.

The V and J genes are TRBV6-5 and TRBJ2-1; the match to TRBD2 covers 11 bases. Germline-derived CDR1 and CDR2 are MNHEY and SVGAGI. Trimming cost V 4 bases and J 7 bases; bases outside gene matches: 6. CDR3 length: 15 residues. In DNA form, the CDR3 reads TGTGCCAGCAGTTCTCTAGCGGGAGGAAAGAATGAGCAGTTCTTC. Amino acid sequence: CASSSLAGGKNEQFF.

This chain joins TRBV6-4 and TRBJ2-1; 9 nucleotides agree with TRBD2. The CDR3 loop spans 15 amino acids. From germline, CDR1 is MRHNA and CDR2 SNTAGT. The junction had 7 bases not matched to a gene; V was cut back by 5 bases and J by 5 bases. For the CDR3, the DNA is TGTGCCAGCAGTTCCTCTAGCGGGGAGAACAATGAGCAGTTCTTC. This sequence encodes CASSSSSGENNEQFF.

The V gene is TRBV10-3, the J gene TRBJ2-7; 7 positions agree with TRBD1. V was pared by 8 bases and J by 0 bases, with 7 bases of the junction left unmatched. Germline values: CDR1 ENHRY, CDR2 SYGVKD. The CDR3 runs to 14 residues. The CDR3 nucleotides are TGTGCCATCGGTTGGGACAGCAGCTCCTACGAGCAGTACTTC. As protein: CAIGWDSSSYEQYF.